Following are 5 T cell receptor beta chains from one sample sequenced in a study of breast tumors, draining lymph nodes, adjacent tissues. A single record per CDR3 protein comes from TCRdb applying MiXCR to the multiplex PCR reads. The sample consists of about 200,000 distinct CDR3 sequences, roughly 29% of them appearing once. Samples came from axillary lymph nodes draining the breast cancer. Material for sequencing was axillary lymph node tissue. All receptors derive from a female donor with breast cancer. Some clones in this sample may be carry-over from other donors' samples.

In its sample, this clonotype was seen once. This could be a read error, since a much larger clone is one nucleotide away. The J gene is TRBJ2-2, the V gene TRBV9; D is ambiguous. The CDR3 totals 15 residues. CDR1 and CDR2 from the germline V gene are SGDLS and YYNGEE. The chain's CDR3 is CANSVSSQGVGELFF. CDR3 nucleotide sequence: TGTGCCAACAGCGTTTCTAGTCAAGGAGTCGGGGAGCTGTTTTTT.

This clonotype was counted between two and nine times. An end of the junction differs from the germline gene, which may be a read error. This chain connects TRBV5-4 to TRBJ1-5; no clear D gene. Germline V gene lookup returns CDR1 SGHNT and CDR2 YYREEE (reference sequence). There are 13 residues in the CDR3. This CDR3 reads CAGSADSNQPQHF. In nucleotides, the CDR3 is TGTGCCGGCAGCGCGGACAGCAATCAGCCCCAGCATTTT.

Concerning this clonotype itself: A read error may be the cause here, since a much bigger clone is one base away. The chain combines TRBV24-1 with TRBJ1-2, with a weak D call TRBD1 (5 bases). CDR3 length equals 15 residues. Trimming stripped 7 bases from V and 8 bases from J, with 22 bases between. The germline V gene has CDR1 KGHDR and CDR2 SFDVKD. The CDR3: CATRGPGTRDLGYTF. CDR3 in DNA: TGTGCCACCAGGGGACCCGGGACCCGGGATCTCGGCTACACCTTC.

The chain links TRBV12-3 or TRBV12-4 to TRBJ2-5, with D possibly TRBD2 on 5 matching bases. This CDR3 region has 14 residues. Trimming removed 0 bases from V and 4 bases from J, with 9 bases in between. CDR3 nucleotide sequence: TGTGCCAGCAGTTTAGCGGGAGAAGGAGAGACCCAGTACTTC. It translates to CASSLAGEGETQYF.

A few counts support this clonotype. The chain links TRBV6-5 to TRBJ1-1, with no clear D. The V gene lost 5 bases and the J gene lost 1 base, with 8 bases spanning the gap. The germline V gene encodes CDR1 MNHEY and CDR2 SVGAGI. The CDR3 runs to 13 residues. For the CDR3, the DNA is TGTGCCAGCAGTGAAGGAAGGAACACTGAAGCTTTCTTT. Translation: CASSEGRNTEAFF.